This entry lists 3 T cell receptor beta chains sequenced from one sample in a study of beta chain features in type 1 diabetes. Expressed TCRB transcripts were sequenced, since all the RNA that had been isolated was reverse transcribed. TCRdb's copy holds only in-frame clones and misses some; the assay was immunoSEQ multiplex PCR. This table holds 100,000 to 150,000 clones, roughly 15% found once. Whole-study results and caveats: Type 1 diabetes patients showed a moderate but significant shortening of TCRB CDR3s in all four CD4+ subsets.

No antigen has been assigned to these receptors. The sequenced material came from central memory CD4+ T cells from blood. These receptors came from a man aged 30 to 45 with type 1 diabetes.

This clone was found a few times. This chain uses TRBV5-1 with TRBJ2-1, with D perhaps matching TRBD1 (5 bases). CDR3 length: 15 amino acids. Trimming stripped 0 bases from V and 2 bases from J, with 9 bases between. Germline CDR1 SGHRS, CDR2 YFSETQ. The CDR3 DNA is TGCGCCAGCAGCTTGGAGACAGCTACCTACAATGAGCAGTTCTTC. Protein: CASSLETATYNEQFF.

The V and J genes are TRBV7-9 and TRBJ2-3; TRBD2 matches at 7 bases. Germline values: CDR1 SEHNR, CDR2 FQNEAQ (reference sequence). The length of the CDR3 is 15 residues. The trim removed 2 bases at V and 0 bases at J, leaving 2 bases unmatched. CDR3 loop: CASSLSGGSTDTQYF. DNA of the CDR3: TGTGCCAGCAGCTTATCGGGGGGTAGCACAGATACGCAGTATTTT. Filled out from reference TRBV7-9 and TRBJ2-3, the complete variable domain reads DTGVSQNPRHKITKRGQNVTFRCDPISEHNRLYWYRQTLGQGPEFLTYFQNEAQLEKSRLLSDRFSAERPKGSFSTLEIQRTEQGDSAMYLCASSLSGGSTDTQYFGPGTRLTVL.

This clone turned up a few times. Possible read error: a much larger clone is one base away. The V and J genes are TRBV29-1 and TRBJ2-7; 7 nucleotides agree with TRBD1. The CDR3 spans 11 residues. V was pared by 7 bases and J by 10 bases, with 10 bases of the junction left unmatched. Germline assignment: CDR1 SQVTM and CDR2 ANQGSEA. CDR3 residues: CSGATRDSQYF. Here the CDR3 DNA reads TGCAGCGGGGCCACCCGGGACAGTCAGTACTTC.